The rows below give T cell receptor beta chains drawn from one sample of a study of persistence of HIV-infected CD4 T cells. What these receptors recognize is not known. The repertoire was sequenced with immunoSEQ multiplex PCR; TCRdb's copy has only in-frame clones and lacks some. There are about 48,000 clones in the sample; 70% to 80% occur only once, and less than 3% lies in the top ten. Sequenced material: CD4+ T cells sorted from PBMCs after approximately 19-hour stimulation, taken from a patient who received antiretroviral therapy. The receptors shown here come from an adult man with HIV who was CMV-seropositive. Both conserved end residues are part of each CDR3. The D gene is left open where the match is weak. Size is stated for part of the rows, as once, few or many counts, or as a class when the clone is expanded.

v_gene	abundance	d_gene	j_gene	CDR3nt	CDR3aa
TRBV7-3	.	.	TRBJ2-7	TGTGCCAGCAGCCCTGACCGAAGCTCCTACGAGCAGTACTTC	CASSPDRSSYEQYF
TRBV19	.	TRBD1	TRBJ2-4	TGTGCCAGTTCACAGGGGGCAGCCAAAAACATTCAGTACTTC	CASSQGAAKNIQYF
TRBV6-5	.	.	TRBJ1-5	TGTGCCAGCAGTCTGGACGGCATAGGGCCCCAGCATTTT	CASSLDGIGPQHF
TRBV19	.	TRBD1	TRBJ2-1	TGTGCCAGTAGTTCGGACAGGCCGTTCTTC	CASSSDRPFF
TRBV28	.	TRBD2	TRBJ2-1	TGTGCCAGCAGTTTATCCCTGACACTAGCGGGAGGAAGGAATGAGCAGTTCTTC	CASSLSLTLAGGRNEQFF
TRBV5-1	.	TRBD1	TRBJ2-5	TGCGCCAGCAGCTTGACTATGACAGGGAATAGAGAGACCCAGTACTTC	CASSLTMTGNRETQYF
TRBV7-2	few	.	TRBJ2-2	TGTGCCAGCAGCTTATCTCAGACAGTCACCGGGGAGCTGTTTTTT	CASSLSQTVTGELFF
TRBV18	.	.	TRBJ1-2	TGTGCCAGCTCACCAACCCTTGAGGGGTACTATGGCTACACCTTC	CASSPTLEGYYGYTF
TRBV6-5	.	TRBD2	TRBJ2-3	TGTGCCAGCAGTATGGGGACTAGCGGGGCAGATACGCAGTATTTT	CASSMGTSGADTQYF
TRBV28	once	.	TRBJ1-1	TGTGCCAGCAGTTTGTCCGGGGGGATGAACACTGAAGCTTTCTTT	CASSLSGGMNTEAFF
TRBV19	medium-sized	.	TRBJ2-2	TGTGCCAGTAGTCACACGACAGTCAAGCGCACCGGGGAGCTGTTTTTT	CASSHTTVKRTGELFF
TRBV10-3	once	TRBD1	TRBJ2-5	TGTGCCATCAGTGAGGCCGGGACAGGGTTAGAGACCCAGTACTTC	CAISEAGTGLETQYF
TRBV20-1	once	.	TRBJ1-1	TGCAGTGCTAACTCTGCTGAAGCTTTCTTT	CSANSAEAFF
TRBV5-6	.	.	TRBJ2-5	TGTGCCAGCAGCTTGGTGGGAAGGGAAGAGACCCAGTACTTC	CASSLVGREETQYF
TRBV9	.	.	TRBJ1-3	TGTGCCAGCAGCGCCGGACAGTTGACAGGAAACACCATATATTTT	CASSAGQLTGNTIYF
TRBV15	.	.	TRBJ2-1	TGTGCCACCAGCAGAGGGACCAGAAATGAGCAGTTCTTC	CATSRGTRNEQFF
TRBV6-6	.	.	TRBJ2-5	TGTGCCAGCAGTTCCGGAGGGACAGACCAAGAGACCCAGTACTTC	CASSSGGTDQETQYF
TRBV5-6	.	.	TRBJ2-5	TGTGCCAGCAGCGCCCCGGGACGCCAGTACCAAGAGACCCAGTACTTC	CASSAPGRQYQETQYF
TRBV9	.	.	TRBJ1-1	TGTGCCAGCAGCGTAGATAGGCGGGGTGAAGCTTTCTTT	CASSVDRRGEAFF
TRBV23-1	once	.	TRBJ1-5	TGCGCCAGCAGTCTCACCACAGGGAGGGATTGCGTCAATCAGCCCCAGCATTTT	CASSLTTGRDCVNQPQHF
TRBV30	.	TRBD1	TRBJ1-1	TGTGCCTGGAGGACAGGGGAGGCTTTTGGGGTTGAAGCTTTCTTT	CAWRTGEAFGVEAFF
TRBV29-1	.	.	TRBJ1-2	TGCAGCGTTGCGACGGGCAGCTCCTATGGCTACACCTTC	CSVATGSSYGYTF
TRBV14	.	.	TRBJ2-7	TGTGCCAGCAGCCAAGAGAGTTACGAGCAGTACTTC	CASSQESYEQYF
TRBV29-1	.	TRBD1	TRBJ1-1	TGCAGCGTGCGGGGGACAGGTGGGGGGAGCACTGAAGCTTTCTTT	CSVRGTGGGSTEAFF
TRBV10-3	few	.	TRBJ2-2	TGTGCCATCAGTGAAAGAGGGGAGACCGGGGAGCTGTTTTTT	CAISERGETGELFF
TRBV2	.	.	TRBJ2-3	TGTGCCAGCAGGAAAACTTATACGCAGTATTTT	CASRKTYTQYF
TRBV10-3	few	.	TRBJ2-2	TGTGCCATCAAGGGGCCCCGCGCCGGGGAGCTGTTTTTT	CAIKGPRAGELFF
TRBV2	.	.	TRBJ2-1	TGTGCCAGTTTAGCGGAACCCTACAATGAGCAGTTCTTC	CASLAEPYNEQFF
TRBV6-1	.	.	TRBJ2-7	TGTGCCAGCAGTGAAGCGTGGGGAGGTACCTACGAGCAGTACTTC	CASSEAWGGTYEQYF
TRBV7-9	few	TRBD1	TRBJ1-1	TGTGCCAGCAGCTCCAGGACAGGGGGGAACACTGAAGCTTTCTTT	CASSSRTGGNTEAFF
TRBV6-1	.	TRBD1	TRBJ1-2	TGTGCCAGCAGTGACGCGGACAGGAACTATGGCTACACCTTC	CASSDADRNYGYTF
TRBV10-3	.	.	TRBJ2-7	TGTGCCATCAGTGAGGAAGCAACAGGGACTTCCCTGAGTAAGTACTTC	CAISEEATGTSLSKYF
TRBV9	.	TRBD1	TRBJ2-1	TGTGCCAGCAGCGTAGCTACGGGACAGGGTAGGAATGAGCAGTTCTTC	CASSVATGQGRNEQFF
TRBV9	.	TRBD1	TRBJ1-2	TGTGCCAGCAGCGTGACCGGGACAGACTATGGCTACACCTTC	CASSVTGTDYGYTF
TRBV9	.	.	TRBJ2-5	TGTGCCAGCAGCGTTCGACAGTACCAAGAGACCCAGTACTTC	CASSVRQYQETQYF
TRBV30	.	.	TRBJ2-3	TGTGCCTGGAGTGTGGGCGGGTCCCGCACAGATACGCAGTATTTT	CAWSVGGSRTDTQYF
TRBV6-2/TRBV6-3	.	.	TRBJ1-2	TGTGCCAGCAGTTCCTTCTTCAAGCCGGGCTATGGCTACACCTTC	CASSSFFKPGYGYTF
TRBV7-2	.	.	TRBJ1-2	TGTGCCAGCAGCCCCCGATGGTTAGAGGGCTACACCTTC	CASSPRWLEGYTF
TRBV29-1	.	.	TRBJ1-1	TGCAGCGTTGACGGGTTCGCCATGAACACTGAAGCTTTCTTT	CSVDGFAMNTEAFF
TRBV7-8	.	TRBD1	TRBJ1-1	TGTGCCAGCAGCAGGACAGGGAACACTGAAGCTTTCTTT	CASSRTGNTEAFF
TRBV7-8	few	.	TRBJ2-2	TGTGCCAGCAGCTTAAGCGTCGGCAGGAACACCGGGGAGCTGTTTTTT	CASSLSVGRNTGELFF
TRBV21-1	medium-sized	.	TRBJ2-2	TGTGCCAGCAGCCTGACAGAATGGAACACCGGGGAGCTGTTTTTT	CASSLTEWNTGELFF
TRBV28	.	TRBD1	TRBJ2-1	TGTGCCAGCATTTTGACAGGGGCCTACAATGAGCAGTTCTTC	CASILTGAYNEQFF
TRBV19	.	.	TRBJ2-2	TGTGCCAGTAGGCCGAACAGTCTGAACACCGGGGAGCTGTTTTTT	CASRPNSLNTGELFF
TRBV5-4	.	TRBD1	TRBJ1-1	TGTGCCAGCAGCCGGGACAGGGGGAACACTGAAGCTTTCTTT	CASSRDRGNTEAFF
TRBV10-3	.	TRBD1	TRBJ1-2	TGTGCCATCAGGGGACAGACTAACTATGGCTACACCTTC	CAIRGQTNYGYTF
TRBV29-1	.	.	TRBJ2-3	TGCAGCGTTGAATTCACAGATACGCAGTATTTT	CSVEFTDTQYF
TRBV10-3	.	TRBD2	TRBJ2-7	TGTGCCATCAGTGAGTCGCGACTAGCGGGAACCGAGCAGTACTTC	CAISESRLAGTEQYF
TRBV4-3	.	TRBD2	TRBJ2-7	TGCGCCAGCAGCCAAGTGGCTAGCGGGGCCGCCTACGAGCAGTACTTC	CASSQVASGAAYEQYF
TRBV28	.	.	TRBJ1-1	TGTGCCAGCAGTTTCCTGGCGAGGATGAACACTGAAGCTTTCTTT	CASSFLARMNTEAFF
TRBV14	.	.	TRBJ1-1	TGTGCCAGCAGCTCTGGTCCCTTAGGGAGCTCGAACACTGAAGCTTTCTTT	CASSSGPLGSSNTEAFF
TRBV4-2	.	.	TRBJ2-1	TGTGCCAGCAGCCAAGATCTAGGGGCCTACAATGAGCAGTTCTTC	CASSQDLGAYNEQFF
TRBV5-4	.	.	TRBJ2-5	TGTGCCAGCAGCGGCGGGACCCCGGGCCCCCAAGAGACCCAGTACTTC	CASSGGTPGPQETQYF
TRBV29-1	.	TRBD2	TRBJ2-7	TGCAGCGCAGAGGTGGGCCTAGCGGGCGAGCAGTACTTC	CSAEVGLAGEQYF
TRBV9	few	.	TRBJ1-2	TGTGCCAGCAGCGTAGGGAGAGGCTACACCTTC	CASSVGRGYTF
TRBV18	few	.	TRBJ1-1	TGTGCCAGCTCACCGAACCCGGGGAACACTGAAGCTTTCTTT	CASSPNPGNTEAFF
TRBV7-8	.	.	TRBJ1-1	TGTGCCAGCAGCGCGTACAGGGTTCAAGCTTTCTTT	CASSAYRVQAFF
TRBV7-2	.	TRBD1	TRBJ1-2	TGTGCCAGCAGCTACCGGACAGGGGACGGCTACACCTTC	CASSYRTGDGYTF
TRBV30	.	.	TRBJ2-2	TGTGCCTGGAAAGGGGATGTGTCGAACACCGGGGAGCTGTTTTTT	CAWKGDVSNTGELFF